This T cell receptor (beta chain) was identified during a study of chemoradiotherapy in HPV16-positive cancers. At the level of the study: Two HPV16-positive patients' cells yielded candidate HPV-specific clones and common motifs.

Looked up from germline, CDR1 is SNHLY and CDR2 is FYNNEI. The J segment lost 4 bases and the V segment lost 6 bases, leaving 5 bases of the junction unmatched. This CDR3 contains 14 residues. The table came from immunoSEQ multiplex PCR; TCRdb's copy has only in-frame clones and leaves some out. In the table there are thousands of clones, 81% of which are singletons. The gene calls are TRBV2 and TRBJ1-1, with TRBD1 identical over 10 bases. This material consisted of tumor tissue, taken from a patient who underwent chemoradiotherapy. This clonotype originated in a human donor with HPV-associated anogenital cancer. The CDR3 DNA sequence: TGTGCCAGCAGGCGACAGGGGGCGGGCACTGAAGCTTTCTTT. It encodes CASRRQGAGTEAFF.